This entry lists 26 T cell receptor beta chains sequenced from one sample in a study of response to subunit inactivated influenza vaccine. TCRdb fed the RT-PCR reads into MiXCR, producing one record per CDR3 protein. The sample records about 520,000 distinct CDR3 sequences, roughly 23% being singletons. The sequencing here drew on CD4+ T cells sorted from PBMCs, taken 5 to 6 days after vaccination. The receptor source for this set is a man aged 45 to 65 who received an inactivated influenza vaccine.

There are many counts of this clonotype. This chain connects TRBV4-3 to TRBJ2-2; D perhaps matches TRBD2 (6 bases). In germline, CDR1 is LGHNA, CDR2 YSLEER. The V gene lost 0 bases and the J gene lost 1 base, with 12 bases spanning the gap. This CDR3 spans 17 amino acids. DNA of the CDR3: TGCGCCAGCAGCCAAGATAGGGCGGGGTTGAACACCGGGGAGCTGTTTTTT. Its protein is CASSQDRAGLNTGELFF.

This clonotype turned up a few times. This chain uses TRBV5-1 with TRBJ1-3; 8 nucleotides match TRBD1. This CDR3 is built from 14 residues. CDR1 SGHRS and CDR2 YFSETQ come from the germline V gene. V was pared by 3 bases and J by 4 bases, with 3 bases of the junction left unmatched. CDR3 sequence (DNA): TGCGCCAGCAGCTCCGGACAGGGAGGAAACACCATATATTTT. Translating gives CASSSGQGGNTIYF.

The chain is built from TRBV4-3 and TRBJ2-7; 11 bases are shared with TRBD2. V trimming: 0 bases; J trimming: 0 bases; junction bases outside the gene matches: 7. The germline gives CDR1 LGHNA, CDR2 YSLEER. CDR3 length: 18 residues. CDR3 sequence (DNA): TGCGCCAGCAGCCAAGAGGCCGGGACTAGCGGTAGCTCCTACGAGCAGTACTTC. Translating it yields CASSQEAGTSGSSYEQYF.

The gene calls are TRBV4-3 and TRBJ2-2; D remains ambiguous. Germline values: CDR1 LGHNA, CDR2 YSLEER. V was clipped by 5 bases and J by 1 base, with 8 bases between them. CDR3 length equals 14 residues. The chain's CDR3 is CASSSHLNTGELFF. CDR3 nucleotide sequence: TGCGCCAGCAGCTCACACCTGAACACCGGGGAGCTGTTTTTT.

This sequence joins TRBV12-3 or TRBV12-4 and TRBJ2-3, with TRBD1 matching 8 bases. The J segment lost 8 bases and the V segment lost 5 bases, leaving 9 bases of the junction unmatched. This CDR3 contains 14 residues. This CDR3 is CASSRTGRVGTQYF. CDR3 bases: TGTGCCAGCAGTCGGACAGGGAGAGTGGGTACGCAGTATTTT.

In this sample, this clonotype turned up a few times. The chain is built from TRBV20-1 and TRBJ1-1; D is undetermined. V shed 0 bases and J shed 4 bases, with 12 bases lying between them. This CDR3 has 14 amino acids. CDR1 DFQATT and CDR2 SNEGSKA come from the germline V gene (reference sequence). The CDR3 sequence is CSARDAALSTEAFF. The CDR3 DNA is TGCAGTGCTAGAGATGCCGCTTTGAGCACTGAAGCTTTCTTT.

V gene TRBV3-1 combines with J gene TRBJ2-5; TRBD1 matches at 7 bases. The CDR3 runs to 15 residues. V was clipped by 4 bases and J by 4 bases; unmatched bases: 9. Germline V gives CDR1 LGHDT, CDR2 YNNKEL (reference sequence). In nucleotides, the CDR3 is TGTGCCAGCAGCCTCATTCGACAGGGCCGAGAGACCCAGTACTTC. Amino acid sequence: CASSLIRQGRETQYF.

The CDR3 DNA is TGCAGTATCATGAGCCAAGAGACCCAGTACTTC. It encodes CSIMSQETQYF. V usage is TRBV20-1 and J usage is TRBJ2-5; D not certain. Germline V gene data show CDR1 as DFQATT and CDR2 as SNEGSKA (reference sequence). Trimming took 8 bases from V and 1 from J, leaving 8 bases between them. The CDR3 extends over 11 amino acids.

Only a few counts were recorded for this clonotype. This chain joins TRBV7-2 and TRBJ2-1, with 8 nucleotides matching TRBD2. Trimming cost V 5 bases and J 0 bases; bases outside gene matches: 6. The CDR3 has 16 amino acids. Germline-derived CDR1 and CDR2 are SGHTA and FQGNSA. The CDR3 sequence: CASSRLGTSSYNEQFF. Written as DNA, the CDR3 is TGTGCCAGCAGCCGCCTCGGGACTAGCTCCTACAATGAGCAGTTCTTC.

V gene TRBV6-2 or TRBV6-3 combines with J gene TRBJ2-2; D gene uncertain. Germline CDR1 MNHEY, CDR2 SVGEGT. V dropped 5 bases and J dropped 0 bases, with 7 bases sitting between them. CDR3 size: 14 residues. Here the CDR3 DNA reads TGTGCCAGCAGTGCACAAGCGAACACCGGGGAGCTGTTTTTT. This codes for CASSAQANTGELFF.

In this sample, this clonotype turned up a few times. The gene calls are TRBV5-4 and TRBJ2-3; 11 bases line up with TRBD1. This CDR3 spans 16 amino acids. The germline V gene encodes CDR1 SGHNT and CDR2 YYREEE (reference sequence). The ends lost 1 base at V and 4 bases at J; junction bases unmatched: 5. CDR3 bases: TGTGCCAGCAGCTTGCCAAGGACAGGGGGCGCAGATACGCAGTATTTT. It yields the protein CASSLPRTGGADTQYF.

This chain connects TRBV20-1 to TRBJ2-1, with 10 bases that match TRBD2. Trimming took 6 bases from V and 4 from J; bases not matched to a gene: 9. Germline values: CDR1 DFQATT, CDR2 SNEGSKA (reference sequence). This CDR3 region has 15 residues. The CDR3 protein is CSATPSGSLYNEQFF. Written as DNA, the CDR3 is TGCAGTGCCACCCCTAGCGGGAGTTTATACAATGAGCAGTTCTTC.

This clonotype was seen a few times. This rearrangement joins TRBV5-1 to TRBJ2-7; 13 nucleotides agree with TRBD2. With V trimmed by 1 base and J by 1 base, 2 bases remained unmatched. Germline CDR1 reads SGHRS; CDR2 reads YFSETQ. The CDR3 sequence is 16 residues long. The CDR3, as DNA: TGCGCCAGCAGCTTGACTAGCGGGAGGGTATCCTACGAGCAGTACTTC. Protein product: CASSLTSGRVSYEQYF. The full variable domain, with the rest looked up from reference TRBV5-1 and TRBJ2-7, is KAGVTQTPRYLIKTRGQQVTLSCSPISGHRSVSWYQQTPGQGLQFLFEYFSETQRNKGNFPGRFSGRQFSNSRSEMNVSTLELGDSALYLCASSLTSGRVSYEQYFGPGTRLTVT.

This clonotype has at least ten counts. The V and J genes are TRBV6-5 and TRBJ1-1; D remains unclear. This CDR3 region has 15 residues. The germline V gene has CDR1 MNHEY and CDR2 SVGAGI. The ends were cut back, 6 bases at V and 5 bases at J, with 19 bases in the middle. The CDR3: CASSYVRRAGTEAFF. The CDR3 bases are TGTGCCAGCAGCTACGTCCGACGGGCCGGGACTGAAGCTTTCTTT.

This clonotype was observed a handful of times. The chain employs TRBV7-2 and TRBJ2-3, with D possibly matching TRBD1 (6 bases). The CDR3 loop spans 15 amino acids. V was clipped by 5 bases and J by 2 bases, with 14 bases between them. CDR1 and CDR2 from the germline V gene are SGHTA and FQGNSA. DNA of the CDR3: TGTGCCAGCAGCCCAACCGGGACACACACAGATACGCAGTATTTT. Protein product: CASSPTGTHTDTQYF.

Comment on this clonotype: The junction departs from the called germline gene at one end, perhaps through a read error. This rearrangement joins TRBV24-1 to TRBJ2-5, with D unclear. The germline CDR1 and CDR2 sequences are KGHDR and SFDVKD. The CDR3 contains 13 residues. In DNA, the CDR3 is TGTGCCACCAGTGATTACGTGTCAGAGACCAAGTACTTC. Translated: CATSDYVSETKYF.

The chain has TRBV5-1 and TRBJ2-1; D not certain. Trimming cost V 1 base and J 0 bases, with 8 bases left between them. Germline loops: CDR1 SGHRS, CDR2 YFSETQ. The CDR3 sequence is 15 residues long. Here the CDR3 DNA reads TGCGCCAGCAGCTTGACAGTGAGCTCCTACAATGAGCAGTTCTTC. It translates to CASSLTVSSYNEQFF.

The chain links TRBV12-3 or TRBV12-4 to TRBJ1-5, with D possibly matching TRBD1 (5 bases). Deletions cut 6 bases from V and 7 bases from J, with 13 bases between. The CDR3 totals 13 residues. CDR3 sequence: CASSPRVTQPQHF. The DNA of the CDR3 is TGTGCCAGCAGCCCCAGGGTAACCCAGCCCCAGCATTTT.

The chain couples TRBV12-3 or TRBV12-4 to TRBJ1-1, with a weak D call TRBD1 (6 bases). With 6 bases removed from V and 4 bases from J, the gap between germline ends came to 18 bases. The CDR3 length is 15 residues. The DNA of the CDR3 is TGTGCCAGCAGCCCCTATGGGGGGCGCGGCACTGAAGCTTTCTTT. Amino acids: CASSPYGGRGTEAFF.

The rearrangement links TRBV7-9 to TRBJ2-3; D gene uncertain. With 0 bases removed from V and 0 bases from J, the gap between germline ends came to 10 bases. Germline CDR1 reads SEHNR; CDR2 reads FQNEAQ (reference sequence). CDR3 size: 16 residues. DNA for the CDR3: TGTGCCAGCAGCTTAGCTCGTGGGTTCAGCACAGATACGCAGTATTTT. Its protein is CASSLARGFSTDTQYF.

This clonotype was seen just once. In nucleotides, the CDR3 is TGTGCCAGCAGTACATCCCCGACAGGGAAGTATGGCTACACCTTC. Translated: CASSTSPTGKYGYTF. The chain links TRBV12-3 or TRBV12-4 to TRBJ1-2; 7 bases align to TRBD1. Trimming at V came to 5 bases and at J to 5 bases, leaving 11 bases not matched to a gene. The CDR3 is 15 amino acids.

The rearrangement uses TRBV27 and TRBJ2-4, with D possibly matching TRBD2 (6 bases). Germline assignment: CDR1 MNHEY and CDR2 SMNVEV (reference sequence). The CDR3 consists of 15 residues. V was cut by 2 bases and J by 6 bases, with 14 bases left in between. The CDR3 protein is CASSLAGKYGNIQYF. CDR3 nucleotide sequence: TGTGCCAGCAGTTTAGCGGGAAAGTATGGAAACATTCAGTACTTC.

This clonotype was observed a few times. The chain joins TRBV20-1 to TRBJ2-6; 7 bases are shared with TRBD1. Unmatched junction bases numbered 8, after V lost 5 bases and J lost 1 base. The V gene's germline CDR1 is DFQATT and CDR2 SNEGSKA (reference sequence). CDR3 size: 16 residues. The CDR3 spells CSALDRRVSGANVLTF. The CDR3 bases are TGCAGTGCTTTGGACAGGCGGGTGTCTGGGGCCAACGTCCTGACTTTC.

J is TRBJ1-5 and V is TRBV20-1; D ambiguous. CDR1 and CDR2 (germline): DFQATT, SNEGSKA (reference sequence). The V end was cut by 7 bases, the J end by 4 bases, with 11 bases between. CDR3 size: 12 residues. CDR3 coding DNA: TGCAGTGGCCGGGCGGGGAATCAGCCCCAGCATTTT. This encodes CSGRAGNQPQHF.

The chain links TRBV5-5 to TRBJ1-2; D ambiguous. CDR1 is SGHKS, CDR2 YYEKEE, per germline (reference sequence). Trimming took 1 base from V and 2 from J, leaving 9 bases between them. CDR3 size: 14 residues. CDR3 protein: CASSLHSKNYGYTF. Here the CDR3 DNA reads TGTGCCAGCAGCTTGCACAGCAAGAACTATGGCTACACCTTC.

This clonotype was seen more than once but under ten times. The chain combines TRBV4-2 with TRBJ2-1, with D perhaps TRBD2 (6 bases). The germline V and J ends were trimmed by 0 bases and 0 bases, with 9 bases remaining between them. Germline CDR1 is LGHNA and CDR2 is YNFKEQ. This CDR3 comprises 16 residues. DNA of the CDR3: TGTGCCAGCAGCCAAGAAGGAGGGAGCTCCTACAATGAGCAGTTCTTC. Protein product: CASSQEGGSSYNEQFF.